This paragraph covers one T cell receptor beta chain sequence. Its antigen is undetermined. These data are taken from a study of graft-versus-host responses after intestinal transplantation. Study at large: Isolated intestinal, liver-intestinal, or multivisceral transplants had been given to the recipients. Study observations and caveats: Marrow from the recipient contained GvH clones, some of which had appeared first in ileum or blood.

Germline loops: CDR1 SGHNT, CDR2 YENEEA. The CDR3 extends over 11 amino acids. V was cut by 3 bases and J by 6 bases, with 4 bases left in between. TCRdb's table, derived via immunoSEQ multiplex PCR, lists solely in-frame clones and lacks some. The table includes approximately 130,000 clones, more than 80% detected once. The sample was unstimulated CD4+ T cells sorted from spleen or lymph node cells, taken before intestinal transplant. The TCR sequence derives from a human donor who received an intestinal transplant. The chain couples TRBV11-3 to TRBJ2-3; no clear D gene. In DNA form, the CDR3 reads TGTGCCAGCAGCTTGAGGGATACGCAGTATTTT. As protein: CASSLRDTQYF.